This T cell receptor beta chain was profiled in a study of metastatic and nonmetastatic thyroid tumors. Study-level points and caveats: Malignant thyroid tumors reportedly had TCR beta diversity that was significantly higher than in benign nodules, in blood and tumor.

The CDR3 length is 14 residues. CDR1 is DFQATT, CDR2 SNEGSKA, per germline (reference sequence). The germline V and J ends were trimmed by 5 bases and 2 bases, with 16 bases remaining between them. Authors' data handling: Clinicopathological groups supplied CDR3 differences that were used to build a distant-metastasis classifier for papillary thyroid cancer. TCRdb re-called the PCR reads with MiXCR. The V and J calls and clone size are TCRdb's, not the authors'. The sample lists about 20,000 clones, 29% occurring once. With regard to this clone: Its matching antigen is unknown.

Thyroid surgery had not been preceded by any treatment in any patient. Source material: tumor tissue. This rearrangement joins TRBV20-1 to TRBJ2-7, with a weak D call TRBD1 (5 bases). The sequence came from a male donor with papillary thyroid cancer or a benign thyroid nodule (not recorded which). Some clones in this sample may be carry-over from other donors' samples. CDR3 nucleotide sequence: TGCAGTGCTGCAAAAGGGCAGGGAACCTACGAGCAGTACTTC. It yields the protein CSAAKGQGTYEQYF.